This is a list of T cell receptor beta chains from one sample in a study of OX40 agonist ivuxolimab in advanced cancers. The method was immunoSEQ multiplex PCR; TCRdb's version includes in-frame clones alone and lacks a portion of them. The sample holds about 51,000 clones, about four fifths seen once. The sample consisted of CD4+ or CD8+ T cells sorted from blood, taken in a trial of the OX40 agonist ivuxolimab. Receptors originate from an adult with an advanced solid tumor such as melanoma, head and neck, liver or kidney cancer. The CDR3 runs from the conserved cysteine through the conserved F or W. D genes are given only for firm matches. Clone sizes are given selectively: once, few, many, or a class where the clone is expanded.

V gene,J gene,D gene,clone size,CDR3 protein,CDR3 DNA
TRBV5-6,TRBJ2-7,.,.,CASSLSQAYEQYF,TGTGCCAGCAGCTTGTCCCAGGCCTACGAGCAGTACTTC
TRBV7-7,TRBJ2-5,TRBD1,.,CASSLDRGKETQYF,TGTGCCAGCAGCTTAGACAGGGGGAAGGAGACCCAGTACTTC
TRBV5-1,TRBJ1-3,.,once,CASSLGAGSSGNTIYF,TGCGCCAGCAGCTTGGGGGCAGGCTCCTCTGGAAACACCATATATTTT
TRBV11-3,TRBJ2-7,.,.,CASSSSRRSSYEQYF,TGTGCCAGCAGCTCCTCTAGGCGGAGCTCCTACGAGCAGTACTTC
TRBV18,TRBJ2-7,.,.,CASSPRRSYEQYF,TGTGCCAGCTCCCCTCGGCGGAGTTACGAGCAGTACTTC
TRBV9,TRBJ2-2,.,.,CASSVTRNTGELFF,TGTGCCAGCAGCGTAACCCGAAACACCGGGGAGCTGTTTTTT
TRBV9,TRBJ2-7,.,.,CASSVAWGGDYEQYF,TGTGCCAGCAGCGTAGCGTGGGGCGGAGACTACGAGCAGTACTTC
TRBV27,TRBJ2-6,.,.,CASSLEGSSGANVLTF,TGTGCCAGCAGTTTAGAAGGAAGCTCTGGGGCCAACGTCCTGACTTTC
TRBV28,TRBJ2-5,TRBD1,.,CASTSLYRGVPETQYF,TGTGCCAGCACCTCGCTTTACAGGGGTGTTCCAGAGACCCAGTACTTC
TRBV27,TRBJ1-6,TRBD1,.,CASSPGTANSPLHF,TGTGCCAGCAGTCCCGGGACAGCCAATTCACCCCTCCACTTT
TRBV6-5,TRBJ1-4,TRBD1,.,CASRSGGAHEKLFF,TGTGCCAGCAGATCAGGGGGCGCCCATGAAAAACTGTTTTTT
TRBV4-1,TRBJ1-6,.,.,CASGQAGTTDNSPLHF,TGCGCCAGCGGCCAAGCCGGGACAACAGATAATTCACCCCTCCACTTT
TRBV18,TRBJ2-5,.,.,CASSPPWGGREETQYF,TGTGCCAGCTCACCACCTTGGGGGGGGCGAGAAGAGACCCAGTACTTC
TRBV5-6,TRBJ2-5,TRBD2,.,CASSATSGGAQETQYF,TGTGCCAGCAGCGCAACTAGCGGGGGGGCCCAAGAGACCCAGTACTTC
TRBV12-5,TRBJ2-7,.,few,CASGLVPDSYEQYF,TGTGCTAGTGGTTTGGTACCGGATTCCTACGAGCAGTACTTC
TRBV11-2,TRBJ2-5,.,.,CASSLGLRQETQYF,TGTGCCAGCAGCTTAGGACTGCGACAAGAGACCCAGTACTTC
TRBV7-3,TRBJ2-7,.,.,CASSLKRTEEQYF,TGTGCCAGCAGCTTAAAACGGACAGAAGAGCAGTACTTC
TRBV7-8,TRBJ2-3,TRBD2,.,CASSTSLAGGADTQYF,TGTGCCAGCAGCACCTCACTAGCGGGGGGTGCAGATACGCAGTATTTT
TRBV28,TRBJ2-1,.,once,CASSPGRTNNEQFF,TGTGCCAGCTCTCCGGGACGGACGAACAATGAGCAGTTCTTC
TRBV6-1,TRBJ2-5,TRBD1,.,CASSEPPTGSRETQYF,TGTGCCAGCAGTGAACCCCCGACAGGGTCGAGAGAGACCCAGTACTTC
TRBV6-5,TRBJ1-3,.,.,CASSDTYSGNTIYF,TGTGCCAGCAGTGATACTTACTCTGGAAACACCATATATTTT
TRBV7-6,TRBJ2-5,.,.,CASSLVAETQYF,TGTGCCAGCAGCTTAGTCGCAGAGACCCAGTACTTC